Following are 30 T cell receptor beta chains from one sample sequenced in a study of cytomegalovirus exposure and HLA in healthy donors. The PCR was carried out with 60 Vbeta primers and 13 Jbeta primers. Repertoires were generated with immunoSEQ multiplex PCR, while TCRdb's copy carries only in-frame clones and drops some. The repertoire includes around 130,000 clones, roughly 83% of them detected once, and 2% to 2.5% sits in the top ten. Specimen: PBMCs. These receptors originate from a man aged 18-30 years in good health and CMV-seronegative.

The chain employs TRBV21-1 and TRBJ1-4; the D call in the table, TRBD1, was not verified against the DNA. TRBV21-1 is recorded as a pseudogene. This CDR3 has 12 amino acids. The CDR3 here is CATYGQREKLFF. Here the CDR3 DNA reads TGTGCCACCTACGGACAGAGGGAAAAACTGTTTTTT.

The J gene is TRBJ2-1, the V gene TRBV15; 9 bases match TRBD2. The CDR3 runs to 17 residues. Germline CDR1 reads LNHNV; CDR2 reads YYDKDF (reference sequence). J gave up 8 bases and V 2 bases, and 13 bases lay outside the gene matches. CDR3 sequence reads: CATSRKTSGLWGYEQFF. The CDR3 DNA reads TGTGCCACCAGCAGAAAAACTAGCGGGCTCTGGGGCTATGAGCAGTTCTTC.

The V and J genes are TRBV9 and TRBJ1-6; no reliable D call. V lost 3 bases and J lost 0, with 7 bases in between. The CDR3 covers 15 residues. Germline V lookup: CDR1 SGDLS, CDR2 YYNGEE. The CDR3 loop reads CASSGTGSYNSPLHF. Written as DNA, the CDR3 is TGTGCCAGCAGCGGCACGGGCTCCTATAATTCACCCCTCCACTTT.

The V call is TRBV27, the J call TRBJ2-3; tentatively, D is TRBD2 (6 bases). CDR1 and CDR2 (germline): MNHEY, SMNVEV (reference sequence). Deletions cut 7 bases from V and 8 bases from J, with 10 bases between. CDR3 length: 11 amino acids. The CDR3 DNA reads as TGTGCCAGCACTTTGGGGGGTACGCAGTATTTT. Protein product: CASTLGGTQYF.

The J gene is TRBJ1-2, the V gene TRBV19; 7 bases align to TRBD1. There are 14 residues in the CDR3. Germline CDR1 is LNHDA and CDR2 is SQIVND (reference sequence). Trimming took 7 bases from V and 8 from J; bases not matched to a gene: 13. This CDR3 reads CASTSIQGVEGYTF. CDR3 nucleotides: TGTGCCAGTACCTCTATTCAGGGGGTTGAAGGCTACACCTTC. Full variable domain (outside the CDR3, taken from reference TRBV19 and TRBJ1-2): DGGITQSPKYLFRKEGQNVTLSCEQNLNHDAMYWYRQDPGQGLRLIYYSQIVNDFQKGDIAEGYSVSREKKESFPLTVTSAQKNPTAFYLCASTSIQGVEGYTFGSGTRLTVV.

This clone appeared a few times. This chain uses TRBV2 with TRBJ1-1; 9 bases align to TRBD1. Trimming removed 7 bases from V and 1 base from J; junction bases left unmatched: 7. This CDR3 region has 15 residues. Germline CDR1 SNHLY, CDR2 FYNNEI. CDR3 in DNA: TGTGCCAGCAATGGACAGGGGACGGGGAACACTGAAGCTTTCTTT. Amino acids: CASNGQGTGNTEAFF.

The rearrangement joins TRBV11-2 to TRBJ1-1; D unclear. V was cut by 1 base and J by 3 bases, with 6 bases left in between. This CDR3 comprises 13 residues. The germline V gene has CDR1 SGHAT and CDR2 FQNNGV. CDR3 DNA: TGTGCCAGCAGCTTAGTTCTCTACACTGAAGCTTTCTTT. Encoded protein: CASSLVLYTEAFF. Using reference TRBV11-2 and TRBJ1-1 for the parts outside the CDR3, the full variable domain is EAGVAQSPRYKIIEKRQSVAFWCNPISGHATLYWYQQILGQGPKLLIQFQNNGVVDDSQLPKDRFSAERLKGVDSTLKIQPAKLEDSAVYLCASSLVLYTEAFFGQGTRLTVV.

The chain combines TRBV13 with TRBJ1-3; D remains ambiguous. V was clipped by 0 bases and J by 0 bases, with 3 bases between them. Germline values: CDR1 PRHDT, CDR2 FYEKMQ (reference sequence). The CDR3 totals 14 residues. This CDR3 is CASSLGNSGNTIYF. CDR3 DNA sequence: TGTGCCAGCAGCTTAGGCAACTCTGGAAACACCATATATTTT.

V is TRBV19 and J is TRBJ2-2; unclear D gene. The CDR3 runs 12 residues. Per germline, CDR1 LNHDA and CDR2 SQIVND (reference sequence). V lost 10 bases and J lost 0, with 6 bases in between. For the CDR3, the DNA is TGTGCCATACAGACGAACACCGGGGAGCTGTTTTTT. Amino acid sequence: CAIQTNTGELFF.

CDR3 DNA: TGTGCCAGCAGCTTACAGGGGGTGGTCGGGGAGCTGTTTTTT. Translation: CASSLQGVVGELFF. This chain connects TRBV11-3 to TRBJ2-2, with 7 bases identical to TRBD1. The CDR3 is 14 residues long. V was clipped by 2 bases and J by 7 bases; unmatched bases: 4. Germline-derived CDR1 and CDR2 are SGHNT and YENEEA.

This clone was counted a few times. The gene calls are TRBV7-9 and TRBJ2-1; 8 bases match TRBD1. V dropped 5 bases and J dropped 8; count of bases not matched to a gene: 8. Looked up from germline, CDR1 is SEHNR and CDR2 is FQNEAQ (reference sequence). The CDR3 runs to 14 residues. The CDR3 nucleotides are TGTGCCAGCAGCCCCCTGGACAGGGTCTATGAGCAGTTCTTC. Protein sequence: CASSPLDRVYEQFF.

The CDR3 protein is CASSLSGRSTGELFF. The CDR3 coding sequence is TGTGCCAGCAGCTTGAGCGGGAGATCCACCGGGGAGCTGTTTTTT. The chain is built from TRBV7-6 and TRBJ2-2; 8 nucleotides line up with TRBD2. Germline CDR1 SGHVS, CDR2 FNYEAQ. This CDR3 is 15 amino acids long. V lost 3 bases to trimming and J lost 4 bases; unmatched junction nucleotides: 4.

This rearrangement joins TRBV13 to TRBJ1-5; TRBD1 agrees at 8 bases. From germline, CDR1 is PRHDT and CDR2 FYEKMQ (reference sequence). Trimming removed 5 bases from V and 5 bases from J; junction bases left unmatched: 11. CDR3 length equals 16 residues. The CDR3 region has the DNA TGTGCCAGCAGCGACTCCCGACAGGGGCAGTATCAGCCCCAGCATTTT. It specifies CASSDSRQGQYQPQHF.

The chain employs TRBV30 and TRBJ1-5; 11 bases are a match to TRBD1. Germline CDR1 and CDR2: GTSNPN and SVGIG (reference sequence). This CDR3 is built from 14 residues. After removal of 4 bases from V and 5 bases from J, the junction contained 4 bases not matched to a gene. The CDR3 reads CAWTGTGGHQPQHF. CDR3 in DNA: TGTGCCTGGACCGGGACAGGGGGTCATCAGCCCCAGCATTTT.

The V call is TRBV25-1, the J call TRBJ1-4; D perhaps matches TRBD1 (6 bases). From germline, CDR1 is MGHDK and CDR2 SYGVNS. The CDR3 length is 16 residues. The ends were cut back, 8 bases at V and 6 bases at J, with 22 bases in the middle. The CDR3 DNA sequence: TGTGCCAGCTCCCTGGGGGGGCGCGGAGTGGATGAAAAACTGTTTTTT. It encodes CASSLGGRGVDEKLFF.

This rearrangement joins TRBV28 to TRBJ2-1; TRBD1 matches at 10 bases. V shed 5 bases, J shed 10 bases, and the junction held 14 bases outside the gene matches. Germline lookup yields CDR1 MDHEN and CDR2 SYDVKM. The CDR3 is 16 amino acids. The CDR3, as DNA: TGTGCCAGCAGTCCTCCCGGGACAGGGGCACTAAGGGAGCAGTTCTTC. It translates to CASSPPGTGALREQFF.

The CDR3 nucleotides read TGTGCCACCAGCAATAACGAAGGACGGGGACCCCTCCACTTT. Protein product: CATSNNEGRGPLHF. V usage is TRBV15 and J usage is TRBJ1-6; D uncertain. The CDR3 has 14 amino acids. Trimming took 4 bases from V and 12 from J, leaving 16 bases between them. CDR1 is LNHNV and CDR2 is YYDKDF in the germline V gene (reference sequence).

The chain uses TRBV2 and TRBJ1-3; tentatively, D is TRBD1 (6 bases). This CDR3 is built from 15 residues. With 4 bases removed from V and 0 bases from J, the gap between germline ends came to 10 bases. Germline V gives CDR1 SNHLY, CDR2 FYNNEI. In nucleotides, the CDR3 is TGTGCCAGCAGTGTCAGGGGCCACTCTGGAAACACCATATATTTT. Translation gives CASSVRGHSGNTIYF.

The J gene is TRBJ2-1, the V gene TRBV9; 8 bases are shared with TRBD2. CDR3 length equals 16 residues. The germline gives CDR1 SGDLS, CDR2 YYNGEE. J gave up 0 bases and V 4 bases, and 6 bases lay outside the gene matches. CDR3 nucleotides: TGTGCCAGCAGCCCAACTAGCGGTAGCTCCTACAATGAGCAGTTCTTC. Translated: CASSPTSGSSYNEQFF.

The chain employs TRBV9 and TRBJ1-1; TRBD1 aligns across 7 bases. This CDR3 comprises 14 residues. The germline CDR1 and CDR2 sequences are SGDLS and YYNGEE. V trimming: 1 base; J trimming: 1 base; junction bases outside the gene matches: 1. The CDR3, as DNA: TGTGCCAGCAGCGTAACAGGGGCGAACACTGAAGCTTTCTTT. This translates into CASSVTGANTEAFF.

CDR3 nucleotides: TGTGCCAGCAGCGACTACACAGATACGCAGTATTTT. Encoded protein: CASSDYTDTQYF. J is TRBJ2-3 and V is TRBV4-2; maybe TRBD2 (5 bases). Trimming removed 5 bases at V and 2 bases at J, with 5 bases between. CDR3 size: 12 residues. Germline V gives CDR1 LGHNA, CDR2 YNFKEQ.

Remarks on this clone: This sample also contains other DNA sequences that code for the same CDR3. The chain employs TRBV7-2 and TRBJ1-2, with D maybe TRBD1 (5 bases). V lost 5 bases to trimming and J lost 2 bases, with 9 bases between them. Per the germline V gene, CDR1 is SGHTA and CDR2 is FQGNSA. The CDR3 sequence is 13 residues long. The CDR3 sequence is CASSQGQNYGYTF. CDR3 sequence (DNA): TGTGCCAGCAGCCAAGGACAAAACTATGGCTACACCTTC.

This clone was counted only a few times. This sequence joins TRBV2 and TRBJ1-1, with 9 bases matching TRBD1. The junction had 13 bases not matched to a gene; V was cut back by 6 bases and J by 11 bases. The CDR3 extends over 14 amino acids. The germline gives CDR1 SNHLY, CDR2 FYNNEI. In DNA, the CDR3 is TGTGCCAGCAGGGCAACAGGGGGCTGGGGTTTGGCTTTCTTT. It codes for CASRATGGWGLAFF.

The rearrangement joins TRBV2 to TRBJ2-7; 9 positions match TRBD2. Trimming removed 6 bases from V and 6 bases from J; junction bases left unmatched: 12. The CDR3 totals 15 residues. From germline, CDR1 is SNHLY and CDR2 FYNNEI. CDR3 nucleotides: TGTGCCAGCAGAGCTAGCGGGACCAGAGAGAGCGAGCAGTACGTC. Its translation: CASRASGTRESEQYV.

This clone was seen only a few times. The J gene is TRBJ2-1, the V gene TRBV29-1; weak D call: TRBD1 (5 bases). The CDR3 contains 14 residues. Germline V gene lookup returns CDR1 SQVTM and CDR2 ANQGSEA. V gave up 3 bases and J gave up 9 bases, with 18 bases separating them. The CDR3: CSVEGLESHREQFF. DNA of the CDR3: TGCAGCGTTGAGGGGCTAGAATCCCACCGTGAGCAGTTCTTC.

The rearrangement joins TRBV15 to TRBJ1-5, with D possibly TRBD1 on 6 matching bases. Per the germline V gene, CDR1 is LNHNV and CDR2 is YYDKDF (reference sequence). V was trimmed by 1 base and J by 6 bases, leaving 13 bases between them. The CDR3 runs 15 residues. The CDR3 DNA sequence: TGTGCCACCAGCAGAGGTAGGACAGCTCGTCAGCCCCAGCATTTT. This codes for CATSRGRTARQPQHF.

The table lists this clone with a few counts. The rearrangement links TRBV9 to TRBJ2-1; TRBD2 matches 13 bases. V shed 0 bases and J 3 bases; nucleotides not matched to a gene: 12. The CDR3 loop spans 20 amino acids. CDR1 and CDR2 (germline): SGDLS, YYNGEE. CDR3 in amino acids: CASSVATSGRLMVGYNEQFF. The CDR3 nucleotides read TGTGCCAGCAGCGTAGCGACTAGCGGGAGGCTTATGGTGGGCTACAATGAGCAGTTCTTC. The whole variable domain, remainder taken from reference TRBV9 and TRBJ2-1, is DSGVTQTPKHLITATGQRVTLRCSPRSGDLSVYWYQQSLDQGLQFLIQYYNGEERAKGNILERFSAQQFPDLHSELNLSSLELGDSALYFCASSVATSGRLMVGYNEQFFGPGTRLTVL.

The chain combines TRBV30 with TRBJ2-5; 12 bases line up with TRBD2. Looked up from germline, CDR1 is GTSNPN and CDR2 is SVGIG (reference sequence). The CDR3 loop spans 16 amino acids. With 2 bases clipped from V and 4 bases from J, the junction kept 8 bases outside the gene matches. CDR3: CAWSPIGLAGLETQYF. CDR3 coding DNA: TGTGCCTGGAGTCCAATCGGACTAGCGGGATTAGAGACCCAGTACTTC.

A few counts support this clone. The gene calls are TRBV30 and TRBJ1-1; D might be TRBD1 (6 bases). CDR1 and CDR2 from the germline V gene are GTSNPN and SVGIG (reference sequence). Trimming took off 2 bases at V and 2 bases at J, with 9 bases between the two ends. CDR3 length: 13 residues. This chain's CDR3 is CAWSRQVNTEAFF. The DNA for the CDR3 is TGTGCCTGGAGTCGACAGGTTAACACTGAAGCTTTCTTT. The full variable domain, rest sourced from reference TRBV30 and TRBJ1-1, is SQTIHQWPATLVQPVGSPLSLECTVEGTSNPNLYWYRQAAGRGLQLLFYSVGIGQISSEVPQNLSASRPQDRQFILSSKKLLLSDSGFYLCAWSRQVNTEAFFGQGTRLTVV.

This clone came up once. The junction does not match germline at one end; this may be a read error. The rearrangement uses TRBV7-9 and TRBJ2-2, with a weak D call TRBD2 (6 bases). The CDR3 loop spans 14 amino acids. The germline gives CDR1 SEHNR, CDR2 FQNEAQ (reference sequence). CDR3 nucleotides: TGTGCCAGCAGGATGGGGGGATACACCGGGGAGCCGTTTTTT. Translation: CASRMGGYTGEPFF.